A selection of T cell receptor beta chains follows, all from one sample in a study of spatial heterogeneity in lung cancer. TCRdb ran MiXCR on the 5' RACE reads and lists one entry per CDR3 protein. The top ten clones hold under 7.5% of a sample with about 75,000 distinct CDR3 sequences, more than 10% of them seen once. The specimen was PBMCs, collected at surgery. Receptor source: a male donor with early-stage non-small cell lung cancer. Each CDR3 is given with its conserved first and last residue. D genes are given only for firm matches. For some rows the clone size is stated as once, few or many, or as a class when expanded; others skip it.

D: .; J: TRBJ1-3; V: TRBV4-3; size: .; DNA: TGCGCCAGCAGCCAAGACCGGAGGGGGTTAAGAAACACCATATATTTT; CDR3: CASSQDRRGLRNTIYF
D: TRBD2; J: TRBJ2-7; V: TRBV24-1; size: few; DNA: TGTGCCACCAGTGATCACGGGACTAGCGGGATCTACGAGCAGTACTTC; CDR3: CATSDHGTSGIYEQYF
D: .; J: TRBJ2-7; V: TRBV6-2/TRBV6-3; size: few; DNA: TGTGCCAGCAGTCCGGGCCATGGCGCTCCCGAGCAGTACTTC; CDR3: CASSPGHGAPEQYF
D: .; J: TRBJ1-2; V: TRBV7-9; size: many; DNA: TGTGCCAGCAGCTTTGACGCGGTCCCCGCTGGCTACACCTTC; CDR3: CASSFDAVPAGYTF
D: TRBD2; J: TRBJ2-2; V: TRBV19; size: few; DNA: TGTGCCAGTAGTATAGGGGGGGGTACGAGGGAGCTGTTTTTT; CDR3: CASSIGGGTRELFF
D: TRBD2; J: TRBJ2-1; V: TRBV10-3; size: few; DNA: TGTGCCATCAGGATAGCGGGAGAGGGAAATGAGCAGTTCTTC; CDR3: CAIRIAGEGNEQFF
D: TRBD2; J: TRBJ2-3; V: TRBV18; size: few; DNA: TGTGCCAGCTCTCCTCTCCCTAGCGGGAGACCAGATACGCAGTATTTT; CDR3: CASSPLPSGRPDTQYF
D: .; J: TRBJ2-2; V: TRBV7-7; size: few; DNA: TGTGCTAGCAGCTTAGCCTCGACAGCTCGGAGGCTGTTTTTT; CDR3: CASSLASTARRLFF
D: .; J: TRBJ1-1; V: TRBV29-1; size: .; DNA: TGCAGCGTTGAGACGAACACTGAAGCTTTCTTT; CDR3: CSVETNTEAFF
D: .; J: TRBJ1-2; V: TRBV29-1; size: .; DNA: TGCAGCGTTGAGGTAGGAAGATCGATCTATGGCTACACCTTC; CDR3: CSVEVGRSIYGYTF
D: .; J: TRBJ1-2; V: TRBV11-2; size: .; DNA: TGTGCCAGCAGTCGAATCGGACCGAGCTACTATGGCTACACCTTC; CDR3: CASSRIGPSYYGYTF
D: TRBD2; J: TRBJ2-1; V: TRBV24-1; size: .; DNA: TGTGCCACCAGTGGAGGACTAGCGGGAGTTTATGAGCAGTTCTTC; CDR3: CATSGGLAGVYEQFF
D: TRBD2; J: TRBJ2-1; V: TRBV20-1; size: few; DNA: TGCAGTGCTAGGCGTAGCGGGAGACTCTACAATGAGCAGTTCTTC; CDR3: CSARRSGRLYNEQFF
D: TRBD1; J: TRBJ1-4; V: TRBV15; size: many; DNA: TGTGCCACCAGCAGTGCCCCGGGACAGGCGATTGCAAAACTGTTTTTT; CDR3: CATSSAPGQAIAKLFF
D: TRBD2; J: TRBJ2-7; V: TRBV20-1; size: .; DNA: TGCAGTGCTATTAAGACTAGCGGGAGCTACGAGCAGTACTTC; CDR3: CSAIKTSGSYEQYF
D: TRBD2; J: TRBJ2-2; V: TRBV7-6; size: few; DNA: TGTGCCAGCAGCTTAGATGCGGGAGAATATACCGGGGAGCTGTTTTTT; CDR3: CASSLDAGEYTGELFF
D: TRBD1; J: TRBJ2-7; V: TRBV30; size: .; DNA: TGTGCCTGGAGTGTGACAGGGTTCACCTACGAGCAGTACTTC; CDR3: CAWSVTGFTYEQYF
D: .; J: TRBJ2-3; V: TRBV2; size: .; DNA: TGTGCCAGCAGTGCTCGGGACCTAGGGTATTATACGCAGTATTTT; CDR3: CASSARDLGYYTQYF
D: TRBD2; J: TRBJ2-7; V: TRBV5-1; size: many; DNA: TGCGCCAGCAGCTCCGGACTAGCGGGAAGAGGCTACGAGCAGTACTTC; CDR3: CASSSGLAGRGYEQYF
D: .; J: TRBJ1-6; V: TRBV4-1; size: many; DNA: TGCGCCAGCAGCCAAGAGGTATCCAATAATTCACCCCTCCACTTT; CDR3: CASSQEVSNNSPLHF
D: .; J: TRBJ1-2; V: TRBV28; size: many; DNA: TGTGCCAGCTTCGAGGGAAAGTTCTATGGCTACACCTTC; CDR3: CASFEGKFYGYTF
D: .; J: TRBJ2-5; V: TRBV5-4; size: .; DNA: TGTGCCAGCAGCGGAGGGGGCTTAGAGACCCAGTACTTC; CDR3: CASSGGGLETQYF
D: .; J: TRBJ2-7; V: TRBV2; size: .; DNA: TGTGCCAGCAGTGAAAGTGACAGCGAGAGCTACGAGCAGTACTTC; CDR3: CASSESDSESYEQYF
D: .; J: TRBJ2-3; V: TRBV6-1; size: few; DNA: TGTGCCAGCATGAGGAGGGCAGATACGCAGTATTTT; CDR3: CASMRRADTQYF
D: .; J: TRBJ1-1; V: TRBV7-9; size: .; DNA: TGTGCCAGCAGCCCACCTCCGAGCTCGGCGTGGGGAGCTTTCTTT; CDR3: CASSPPPSSAWGAFF
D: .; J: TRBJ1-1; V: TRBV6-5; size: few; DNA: TGTGCCAGCAGAAGCCTCCAAGGTTACACTGAAGCTTTCTTT; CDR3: CASRSLQGYTEAFF
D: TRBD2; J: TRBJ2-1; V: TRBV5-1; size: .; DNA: TGCGCCAGCAGGTTGGGACTAGCGGCCAGCAGAGCCTACAATGAGCAGTTCTTC; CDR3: CASRLGLAASRAYNEQFF
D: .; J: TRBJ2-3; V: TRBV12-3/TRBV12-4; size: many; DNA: TGTGCCAGCAGTTTAGCCGCCGGAGGTCAGGGCCCAGATACGCAGTATTTT; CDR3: CASSLAAGGQGPDTQYF
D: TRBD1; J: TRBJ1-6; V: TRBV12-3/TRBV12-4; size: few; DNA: TGTGCCAGCAGTTCTACAGGGGGCTTCGGTGGGGTTGGTAATTCACCCCTCCACTTT; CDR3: CASSSTGGFGGVGNSPLHF
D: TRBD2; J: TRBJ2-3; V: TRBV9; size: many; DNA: TGTGCCAGCAGCGTCACTAGCGGGACTACAGATACGCAGTATTTT; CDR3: CASSVTSGTTDTQYF
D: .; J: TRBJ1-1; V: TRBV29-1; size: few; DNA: TGCAGCACGGCGGGGGGCGCGGACACTGAAGCTTTCTTT; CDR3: CSTAGGADTEAFF
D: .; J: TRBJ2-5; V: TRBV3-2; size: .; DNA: TGTGCCAGCAGCCAAGATCGTGGGCCCGGACCAAGAGAGACCCAGTACTTC; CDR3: CASSQDRGPGPRETQYF
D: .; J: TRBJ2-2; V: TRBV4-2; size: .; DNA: TGTGCCAGCAGCCAAGATACAGCGGAATCGGTCGGGGAGCTGTTTTTT; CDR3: CASSQDTAESVGELFF
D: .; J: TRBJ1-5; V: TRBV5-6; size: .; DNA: TGTGCCAGCAGCCCCCAGGAGGGGCGGCCCCAGCATTTT; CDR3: CASSPQEGRPQHF
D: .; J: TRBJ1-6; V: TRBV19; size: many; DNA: TGTGCCAGTAGTGTAGCAGGTTCACCCCTCCACTTT; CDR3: CASSVAGSPLHF
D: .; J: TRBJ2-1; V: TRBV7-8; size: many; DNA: TGTGCCAGCAGCTCTCGACTTGACTACAATGAGCAGTTCTTC; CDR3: CASSSRLDYNEQFF
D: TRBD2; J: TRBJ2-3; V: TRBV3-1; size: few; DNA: TGTGCCAGCAGGGGACTAGCGGGAGAAGATACGCAGTATTTT; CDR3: CASRGLAGEDTQYF
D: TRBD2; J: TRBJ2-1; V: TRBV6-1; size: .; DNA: TGTGCCAGCAGGCAAGGACTAGCGCAGACGGAGTTCTTC; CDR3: CASRQGLAQTEFF
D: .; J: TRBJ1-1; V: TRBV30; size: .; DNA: TGTGCCTGGAGTGTACGCCGGGGGGTGGATGGCACTGAAGCTTTCTTT; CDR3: CAWSVRRGVDGTEAFF
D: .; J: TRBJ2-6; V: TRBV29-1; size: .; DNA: TGCAGCGTGCGAGGGGGGGCCGGGACCAACGTCCTGACTTTC; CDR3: CSVRGGAGTNVLTF
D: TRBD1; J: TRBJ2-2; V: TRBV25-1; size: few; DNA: TGTGCCTGCGGACAGGGGCCCGGGGAGCTGTTTTTT; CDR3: CACGQGPGELFF
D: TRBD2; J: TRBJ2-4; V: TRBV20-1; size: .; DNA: TGCAGTGCTATCAGCGGGAGACGGGCCAAAAACATTCAGTACTTC; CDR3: CSAISGRRAKNIQYF
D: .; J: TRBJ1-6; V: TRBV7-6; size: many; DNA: TGTGCCAGCAGCTTAGAACAAAATAATTCACCCCTCCACTTT; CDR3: CASSLEQNNSPLHF
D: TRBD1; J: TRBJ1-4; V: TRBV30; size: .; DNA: TGTGCCTGGAGTGTGGCACAGGGGTGGAGTGAAAAACTGTTTTTT; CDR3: CAWSVAQGWSEKLFF
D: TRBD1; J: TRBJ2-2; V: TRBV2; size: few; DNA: TGTGCCAGCACCAGGGACAGGAACACCGGGGAGCTGTTTTTT; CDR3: CASTRDRNTGELFF
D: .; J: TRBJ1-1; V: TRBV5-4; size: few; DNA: TGTGCCAGCAGCTTGGGGGCGGAGAACACTGAAGCTTTCTTT; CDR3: CASSLGAENTEAFF
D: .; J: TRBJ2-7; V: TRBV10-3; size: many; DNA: TGTGCCATCAGTTGGGTTACGTACGACGAGCAGTACTTC; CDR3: CAISWVTYDEQYF
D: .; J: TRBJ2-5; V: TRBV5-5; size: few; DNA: TGTGCCAGCAGCGTGGGGGGACCGGGGGAGACCCAGTACTTC; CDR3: CASSVGGPGETQYF
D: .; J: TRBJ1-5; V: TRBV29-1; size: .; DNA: TGCAGCGTGGTACAGGGAAGCAATCAGCCCCAGCATTTT; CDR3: CSVVQGSNQPQHF
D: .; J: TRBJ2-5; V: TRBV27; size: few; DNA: TGTGCCAGCAGTTTTTCCAGGGCGCAGGAGGAGACCCAGTACTTC; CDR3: CASSFSRAQEETQYF
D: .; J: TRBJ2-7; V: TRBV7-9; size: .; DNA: TGTGCCAGCAGCTTACTAGTTTACGAGCAGTACTTC; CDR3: CASSLLVYEQYF
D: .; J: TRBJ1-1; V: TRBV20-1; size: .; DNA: TGCAGTGCCAGCCCAGGGAGCACTGAAGCTTTCTTT; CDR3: CSASPGSTEAFF